Below are 15 T cell receptor beta chains sequenced from a single sample in a study of identical twins (dated by TCRdb to about 2016). Libraries were prepared through 5' RACE. Sequencing took place on an Illumina HiSeq 2000. TCRdb took the public reads, trimmed them with fastp at Q25, ran MiXCR for clone calling and kept in-frame beta chains. Every entry covers one CDR3 protein and lists the most common genes and DNA from its rows. This sample lists about 810,000 distinct CDR3 sequences; 12% were detected once. Around 1.6% of the sample is held by the ten biggest clonotypes. This same sample was also taken into another study, of yellow fever vaccine responses in identical twins.

The sample consisted of PBMCs. Receptor source: a woman aged 18-35 years in good health.

This clonotype was detected a few times. J is TRBJ2-5 and V is TRBV18; the match to TRBD1 covers 7 bases. Germline V gene sequence: CDR1 KGHSH, CDR2 LQKENI. This CDR3 region has 14 residues. Germline trimming cut 6 bases from V and 1 base from J; bases unmatched to any gene: 5. The CDR3, as DNA: TGTGCCAGCTCCCGAGACAGGGCCCAAGAGACCCAGTACTTC. Residues: CASSRDRAQETQYF.

This clonotype was counted ten times or more. The rearrangement joins TRBV10-3 to TRBJ2-1; tentatively, D is TRBD1 (5 bases). This CDR3 region has 11 residues. Germline assignment: CDR1 ENHRY and CDR2 SYGVKD. V was pared by 6 bases and J by 7 bases, with 7 bases between. CDR3 loop: CAIRGVNEQFF. Written as DNA, the CDR3 is TGTGCCATCAGAGGGGTGAATGAGCAGTTCTTC.

The CDR3 reads CASSGDLNYGYTF. Here the CDR3 DNA reads TGCGCCAGCAGCGGGGATCTAAACTATGGCTACACCTTC. The chain carries TRBV5-1 and TRBJ1-2; the D is unclear. Germline CDR1 and CDR2: SGHRS and YFSETQ. The V end lost 4 bases, the J end lost 2 bases, and 9 bases lay between the germline ends. The CDR3 consists of 13 residues.

The chain uses TRBV7-9 and TRBJ2-7; D is tentatively TRBD1 or TRBD2 (5 bases each). V lost 4 bases and J lost 3, with 19 bases in between. Germline lookup yields CDR1 SEHNR and CDR2 FQNEAQ (reference sequence). The CDR3 loop spans 16 amino acids. The CDR3 DNA reads as TGTGCCAGCAGCTCCATCGATATAGGGACCTACTACGAGCAGTACTTC. Amino acids: CASSSIDIGTYYEQYF.

The chain recombines TRBV7-9 with TRBJ2-7, with no clear D. Trimming pared 1 base from V and 6 bases from J, leaving 10 bases between. The CDR3 extends over 13 amino acids. Germline CDR1 SEHNR, CDR2 FQNEAQ (reference sequence). CDR3 DNA: TGTGCCAGCAGCTTAGAGGGCAGGATCGAGCAGTACTTC. Encoded protein: CASSLEGRIEQYF.

This clonotype was picked up a small number of times. This CDR3 is CSASTGGYEQYV. The CDR3 DNA sequence: TGCAGTGCTAGTACAGGGGGCTACGAGCAGTACGTC. The J gene is TRBJ2-7, the V gene TRBV20-1; 8 nucleotides agree with TRBD1. The length of the CDR3 is 12 residues. V was pared by 3 bases and J by 3 bases, with 1 base of the junction left unmatched. The germline CDR1 and CDR2 sequences are DFQATT and SNEGSKA (reference sequence).

V gene TRBV7-8 combines with J gene TRBJ2-7, with D perhaps assigned TRBD1 or TRBD2 (5 bases each). The CDR3 consists of 14 residues. Germline V gives CDR1 SGHVS, CDR2 FQNEAQ. Trimming took off 3 bases at V and 4 bases at J, with 13 bases between the two ends. In DNA form, the CDR3 reads TGTGCCAGCAGCTTCGGGGATAGGGGTTACGAGCAGTACGTC. Translating gives CASSFGDRGYEQYV.

This clonotype has more than one count but fewer than ten. The rearrangement uses TRBV2 and TRBJ2-7; TRBD2 aligns across 8 bases. The ends lost 3 bases at V and 3 bases at J; junction bases unmatched: 7. The CDR3 spans 15 residues. CDR1 is SNHLY and CDR2 is FYNNEI in the germline V gene. The CDR3 here is CASSEGTSFDYEQYF. CDR3 bases: TGTGCCAGCAGTGAGGGGACTAGTTTTGACTACGAGCAGTACTTC.

The genes are TRBV2 and TRBJ2-7, with D possibly matching TRBD1 (6 bases). V was pared by 6 bases and J by 4 bases, with 10 bases between. Looked up from germline, CDR1 is SNHLY and CDR2 is FYNNEI. CDR3 size: 12 residues. The CDR3 DNA reads TGTGCCAGCAGGGACAGACCTTACGAGCAGTACGTC. Its translation: CASRDRPYEQYV.

This clonotype has only a few counts. CDR3 DNA sequence: TGTGCCAGCAGCCAAATAGGGAAGAACTATGGCTACACCTTC. This gives the protein CASSQIGKNYGYTF. The V and J genes are TRBV3-1 and TRBJ1-2; D gene ambiguous. Germline CDR1 reads LGHDT; CDR2 reads YNNKEL (reference sequence). The CDR3 consists of 14 residues. Trimming pared 2 bases from V and 2 bases from J, leaving 9 bases between.

The chain links TRBV15 to TRBJ2-3, with TRBD2 matching 12 bases. Trimming took 0 bases from V and 2 from J; bases not matched to a gene: 6. The CDR3 runs 18 residues. Germline V gives CDR1 LNHNV, CDR2 YYDKDF (reference sequence). The CDR3 DNA reads as TGTGCCACCAGCAGAGAGGCTAGCGGGGGGGCCGCCACAGATACGCAGTATTTT. Its translation: CATSREASGGAATDTQYF.

This clonotype was counted only a few times. This sequence joins TRBV7-8 and TRBJ2-3, with D hard to call. V lost 7 bases to trimming and J lost 0 bases, with 11 bases between them. The CDR3 has 14 residues. In germline, CDR1 is SGHVS, CDR2 FQNEAQ. The CDR3 is CASKQTWSTDTQYF. The CDR3 region has the DNA TGTGCCAGCAAGCAAACGTGGAGCACAGATACGCAGTATTTT.

J is TRBJ1-6 and V is TRBV4-1; D might be TRBD1 (5 bases). This CDR3 contains 14 residues. The germline V and J ends were trimmed by 6 bases and 5 bases, with 11 bases remaining between them. Germline CDR1 reads MGHRA; CDR2 reads YSYEKL. The CDR3 here is CASRTGTDNSPLHF. The CDR3 DNA follows: TGCGCCAGCAGAACCGGGACTGATAATTCACCCCTCCACTTT.

The chain couples TRBV12-3 or TRBV12-4 to TRBJ2-7, with D possibly being TRBD2 (6 bases). V was shortened by 2 bases and J by 1 base, with 9 bases between the two germline ends. The CDR3 has 14 residues. The CDR3 reads CASSLMGLSYEQYF. The DNA for the CDR3 is TGTGCCAGCAGTTTAATGGGACTGTCCTACGAGCAGTACTTC.

This clonotype was counted only a few times. The V gene is TRBV6-5, the J gene TRBJ2-3; a possible D gene is TRBD2 (6 bases). The CDR3 is 17 amino acids. Germline loops: CDR1 MNHEY, CDR2 SVGAGI. V was cut by 0 bases and J by 0 bases, with 13 bases left in between. The CDR3 DNA reads as TGTGCCAGCAGTTACTCACTAGCAGCATCTAGCACAGATACGCAGTATTTT. Protein product: CASSYSLAASSTDTQYF.